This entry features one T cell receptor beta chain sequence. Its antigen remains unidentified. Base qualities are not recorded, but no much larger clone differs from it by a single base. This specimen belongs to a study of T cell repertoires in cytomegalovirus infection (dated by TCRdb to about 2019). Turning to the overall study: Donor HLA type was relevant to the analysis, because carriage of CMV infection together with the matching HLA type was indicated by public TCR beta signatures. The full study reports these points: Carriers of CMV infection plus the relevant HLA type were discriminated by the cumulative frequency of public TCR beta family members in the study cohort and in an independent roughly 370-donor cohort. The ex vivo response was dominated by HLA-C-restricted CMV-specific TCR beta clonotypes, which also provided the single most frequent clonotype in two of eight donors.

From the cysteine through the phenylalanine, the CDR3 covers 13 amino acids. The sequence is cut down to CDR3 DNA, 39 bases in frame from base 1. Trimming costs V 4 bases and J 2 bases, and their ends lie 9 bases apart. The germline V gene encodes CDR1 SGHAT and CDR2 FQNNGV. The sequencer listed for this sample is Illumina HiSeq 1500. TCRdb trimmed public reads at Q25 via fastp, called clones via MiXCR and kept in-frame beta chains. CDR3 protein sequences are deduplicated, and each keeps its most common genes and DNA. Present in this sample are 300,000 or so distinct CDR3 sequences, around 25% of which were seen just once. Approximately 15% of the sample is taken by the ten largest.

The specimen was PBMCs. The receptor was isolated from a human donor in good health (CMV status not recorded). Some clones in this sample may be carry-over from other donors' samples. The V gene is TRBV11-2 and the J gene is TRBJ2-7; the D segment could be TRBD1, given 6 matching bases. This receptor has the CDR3 CASSWDTAYEQYF. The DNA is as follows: TGTGCCAGCAGCTGGGACACGGCCTACGAGCAGTACTTC.